This T cell receptor beta chain is drawn from a study of T cells after yellow fever vaccination. This clonotype was observed a few times. Each CDR3 protein is one row after TCRdb ran MiXCR on the 5' RACE reads. The sample consists of about 630,000 distinct CDR3 sequences, more than 9% of them appearing once. The CDR3 consists of 15 residues. V was cut by 3 bases and J by 1 base, with 6 bases left in between. The germline V gene encodes CDR1 KGHDR and CDR2 SFDVKD. The receptor was derived from a man under 40 who received the YFV17D yellow fever vaccine. This specimen was PBMCs, taken on the day of the yellow fever booster vaccination. The chain links TRBV24-1 to TRBJ2-6, with D unresolved. This chain's CDR3 is CATSDPRSGANVLTF. The CDR3, as DNA: TGTGCCACCAGTGATCCCAGGTCTGGGGCCAACGTCCTGACTTTC.